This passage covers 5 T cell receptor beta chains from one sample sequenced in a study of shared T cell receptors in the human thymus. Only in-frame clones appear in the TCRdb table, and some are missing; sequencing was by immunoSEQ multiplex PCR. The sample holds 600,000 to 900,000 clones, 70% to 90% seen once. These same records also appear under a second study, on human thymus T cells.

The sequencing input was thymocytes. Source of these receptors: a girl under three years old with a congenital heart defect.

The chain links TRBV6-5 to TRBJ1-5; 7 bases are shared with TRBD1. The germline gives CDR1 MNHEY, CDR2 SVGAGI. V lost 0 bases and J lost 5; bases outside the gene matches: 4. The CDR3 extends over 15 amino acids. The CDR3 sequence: CASSYSGRGDQPQHF. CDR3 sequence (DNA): TGTGCCAGCAGTTACTCGGGCAGGGGGGATCAGCCCCAGCATTTT.

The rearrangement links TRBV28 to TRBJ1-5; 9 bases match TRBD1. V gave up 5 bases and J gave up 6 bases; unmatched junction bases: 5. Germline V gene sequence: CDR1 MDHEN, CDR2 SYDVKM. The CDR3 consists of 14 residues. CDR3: CASSGTGSSQPQHF. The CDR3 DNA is TGTGCCAGCAGTGGGACAGGGAGTAGTCAGCCCCAGCATTTT.

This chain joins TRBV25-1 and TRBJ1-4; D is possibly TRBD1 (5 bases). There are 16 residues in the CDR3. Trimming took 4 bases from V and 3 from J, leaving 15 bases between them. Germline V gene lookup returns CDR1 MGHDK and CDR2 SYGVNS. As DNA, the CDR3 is TGTGCCAGCAGTGCCCACATCGGGGGGGCTAATGAAAAACTGTTTTTT. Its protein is CASSAHIGGANEKLFF.

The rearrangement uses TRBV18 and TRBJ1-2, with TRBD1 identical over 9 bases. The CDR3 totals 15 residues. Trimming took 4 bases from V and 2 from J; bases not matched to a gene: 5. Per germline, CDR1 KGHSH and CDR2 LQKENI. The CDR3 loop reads CASSLSDRGNYGYTF. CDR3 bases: TGTGCCAGCTCACTATCGGACAGGGGCAACTATGGCTACACCTTC.

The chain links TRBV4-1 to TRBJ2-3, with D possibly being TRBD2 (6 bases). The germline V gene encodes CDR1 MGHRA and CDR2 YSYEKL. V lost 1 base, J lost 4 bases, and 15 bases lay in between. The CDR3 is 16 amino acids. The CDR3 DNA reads TGCGCCAGCAGCCAAGCTCCCAACCCGGGGGCAGATACGCAGTATTTT. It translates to CASSQAPNPGADTQYF.